This T cell receptor (beta chain) was sequenced in a study of blood T cell repertoires in COVID-19. Study as a whole: Acute-phase and convalescent COVID-19 samples originated in the United States, Italy and Spain. PBMCs, B-cell-depleted T cells, or T cells provided the cDNA or gDNA that made up the material.

This clone is labeled medium-sized. Per the germline V gene, CDR1 is SGHTA and CDR2 is FQGNSA. After removal of 2 bases from V and 4 bases from J, the junction contained 5 bases not matched to a gene. The CDR3 extends over 15 amino acids. In the study's own analysis: How many nucleated cells were present was estimated from reference gene primer amplification. TCRdb's table, derived via immunoSEQ multiplex PCR, lists solely in-frame clones and lacks some. From that table come the V and J calls and clone size; the DNA was used to work out D and trimming. In the table there are approximately 76,000 clones, approximately 85% of which are singletons.

The chain combines TRBV7-2 with TRBJ1-2; TRBD1 agrees at 9 bases. Input material: peripheral blood. This TCR was recovered from a woman older than 75 with active or convalescent COVID-19. The CDR3 spells CASSLMGQGAYGYTF. CDR3 in DNA: TGTGCCAGCAGCTTAATGGGACAGGGTGCCTATGGCTACACCTTC.